The 4 T cell receptor beta chains below were found in one sample sequenced in a study of CD8+ T cells in alopecia areata. After isolation, RNA underwent reverse transcription to generate cDNA as the sequencing template. Here immunoSEQ multiplex PCR was the method, and the copy in TCRdb shows in-frame clones only, minus some. The sample lists roughly 150,000 clones, 55% occurring once. The sample consisted of CD4+ T cells sorted from blood. The receptor set was obtained from a human donor in good health.

V usage is TRBV29-1 and J usage is TRBJ1-1; no clear D. The germline V gene has CDR1 SQVTM and CDR2 ANQGSEA. Trimming removed 4 bases from V and 3 bases from J, with 12 bases in between. The CDR3 totals 13 residues. CDR3 loop: CSVAVLLDTEAFF. The CDR3 coding sequence is TGCAGCGTTGCGGTCCTCCTGGACACTGAAGCTTTCTTT.

This clone was counted only a few times. The chain couples TRBV6-5 to TRBJ1-1; TRBD1 might be the D (6 bases). The germline V gene has CDR1 MNHEY and CDR2 SVGAGI. The CDR3 runs to 15 residues. Trimming left V 6 bases short and J 2 bases short, with 16 bases between. The CDR3 sequence: CASSRRQVYNTEAFF. The CDR3 region has the DNA TGTGCCAGCAGCAGGCGACAGGTATACAACACTGAAGCTTTCTTT.

The chain links TRBV5-6 to TRBJ2-7, with D unresolved. V lost 0 bases to trimming and J lost 9 bases, with 13 bases between them. The CDR3 consists of 13 residues. The germline V gene has CDR1 SGHDT and CDR2 YYEEEE. CDR3 residues: CASSLVGEVAQYF. CDR3 bases: TGTGCCAGCAGCTTGGTGGGTGAGGTCGCGCAGTACTTC.

This rearrangement joins TRBV9 to TRBJ2-7, with TRBD1 matching over 10 bases. V gave up 0 bases and J gave up 11 bases; unmatched junction bases: 8. Per germline, CDR1 SGDLS and CDR2 YYNGEE. The CDR3 runs to 14 residues. This CDR3 is CASSVAWGQGQKYF. The CDR3 DNA sequence: TGTGCCAGCAGCGTAGCTTGGGGACAGGGGCAGAAGTACTTC. Filled out from reference TRBV9 and TRBJ2-7, the complete variable domain reads DSGVTQTPKHLITATGQRVTLRCSPRSGDLSVYWYQQSLDQGLQFLIQYYNGEERAKGNILERFSAQQFPDLHSELNLSSLELGDSALYFCASSVAWGQGQKYFGPGTRLTVT.